Each of the 7 T cell receptor beta chains below was sequenced from the same sample in a study of neurological immune-mediated disorders. TCRdb re-analysed the 5' RACE reads in MiXCR, keeping a single row per CDR3 protein. The top ten clones hold around 27% of a sample with 30,000 to 35,000 distinct CDR3 sequences, under 5% of them seen once. Specimen: CD4+ T cells from blood. The receptors were gathered from a woman between 40 and 55 years old in good health.

This clonotype has at least ten counts. The chain recombines TRBV20-1 with TRBJ2-1, with TRBD2 matching over 15 bases. Germline V gene sequence: CDR1 DFQATT, CDR2 SNEGSKA (reference sequence). This CDR3 comprises 15 residues. The junction had 10 bases not matched to a gene; V was cut back by 4 bases and J by 12 bases. The CDR3, as DNA: TGCAGTGCTATGGTCCCCGGACTAGCGGGGGGGGGGCAGTTCTTC. Its protein is CSAMVPGLAGGGQFF.

This clonotype has ten or more counts. The V call is TRBV25-1, the J call TRBJ2-3, with D perhaps TRBD1 or TRBD2 (5 bases each). Deletions cut 4 bases from V and 2 bases from J, with 13 bases between. CDR3 size: 15 residues. Looked up from germline, CDR1 is MGHDK and CDR2 is SYGVNS. The CDR3 loop is CASSADWGFTDTQYF. The CDR3 DNA reads as TGTGCCAGCAGTGCAGATTGGGGGTTCACAGATACGCAGTATTTT. Full variable domain (missing parts from reference TRBV25-1 and TRBJ2-3): EADIYQTPRYLVIGTGKKITLECSQTMGHDKMYWYQQDPGMELHLIHYSYGVNSTEKGDLSSESTVSRIRTEHFPLTLESARPSHTSQYLCASSADWGFTDTQYFGPGTRLTVL.

This clonotype occurred many times. The chain recombines TRBV6-2 or TRBV6-3 with TRBJ2-7, with 8 bases lining up with TRBD2. Per germline, CDR1 MNHEY and CDR2 SVGEGT. This CDR3 is built from 16 residues. The V segment lost 4 bases and the J segment 0 bases; nucleotides outside the gene matches: 8. CDR3 nucleotide sequence: TGTGCCAGCAGTTTCCCCTTAGCGGGAAACTCCTACGAGCAGTACTTC. Amino acids: CASSFPLAGNSYEQYF.

This clonotype was seen repeatedly, ten times or more. V and J are TRBV20-1 and TRBJ2-1; D perhaps matches TRBD2 (6 bases). Germline-derived CDR1 and CDR2 are DFQATT and SNEGSKA (reference sequence). V dropped 8 bases and J dropped 8 bases, with 16 bases sitting between them. The CDR3 extends over 12 amino acids. In DNA, the CDR3 is TGCAGTTCTATAAGGGACTCGGATGAGCAGTTCTTC. Translation: CSSIRDSDEQFF.

This clonotype was counted ten times or more. DNA for the CDR3: TGTGCCAGCAGCCCCGGGGGGCAGGGGAGAGGCTACACCTTC. This encodes CASSPGGQGRGYTF. The chain carries TRBV9 and TRBJ1-2, with a possible D match to TRBD1 (6 bases). V lost 4 bases, J lost 8 bases, and 18 bases lay in between. Germline lookup yields CDR1 SGDLS and CDR2 YYNGEE. The CDR3 extends over 14 amino acids. The full variable domain, with the rest looked up from reference TRBV9 and TRBJ1-2, is DSGVTQTPKHLITATGQRVTLRCSPRSGDLSVYWYQQSLDQGLQFLIQYYNGEERAKGNILERFSAQQFPDLHSELNLSSLELGDSALYFCASSPGGQGRGYTFGSGTRLTVV.

In this sample, this clonotype turned up many times. The V gene is TRBV5-1, the J gene TRBJ2-1, with D tentatively TRBD2 (6 bases). The CDR3 covers 17 residues. In germline, CDR1 is SGHRS, CDR2 YFSETQ. The V gene lost 4 bases and the J gene lost 4 bases, with 21 bases spanning the gap. CDR3 in amino acids: CASSLLGLKALYNEQFF. For the CDR3, the DNA is TGCGCCAGCAGCCTCCTGGGACTCAAAGCCCTATACAATGAGCAGTTCTTC.

At least ten counts were recorded for this clonotype. J is TRBJ1-5 and V is TRBV20-1; 7 bases align to TRBD1. This CDR3 spans 14 amino acids. The junction had 8 bases not matched to a gene; V was cut back by 6 bases and J by 3 bases. Germline V gene sequence: CDR1 DFQATT, CDR2 SNEGSKA (reference sequence). The CDR3 DNA follows: TGCAGTGCAAAGGGACAGAGAATCAATCAGCCCCAGCATTTT. It specifies CSAKGQRINQPQHF.